These 31 T cell receptor beta chains were all obtained from the same sample, sequenced in a study of control samples from healthy donors and cancer patients. The repertoire was sequenced with immunoSEQ multiplex PCR; TCRdb's copy has only in-frame clones and lacks some. Of roughly 150,000 clones in the sample, approximately 94% were seen once. The sample was blood. The receptors come from a man in his late teens or twenties in good health.

V is TRBV9 and J is TRBJ1-2, with TRBD1 matching 11 bases. The CDR3 consists of 15 residues. Germline CDR1 and CDR2: SGDLS and YYNGEE. V lost 3 bases to trimming and J lost 7 bases; unmatched junction nucleotides: 8. CDR3 loop: CASSAQVGTGGGYTF. CDR3 sequence (DNA): TGTGCCAGCAGCGCGCAGGTCGGGACAGGGGGTGGCTACACCTTC.

J is TRBJ2-3 and V is TRBV5-1; 8 nucleotides line up with TRBD2. V shed 7 bases and J 0 bases; nucleotides not matched to a gene: 7. The CDR3 extends over 15 amino acids. Germline CDR1 SGHRS, CDR2 YFSETQ. In DNA, the CDR3 is TGCGCCAGCCACCTCCGGGGGGGGAGCACAGATACGCAGTATTTT. The encoded protein is CASHLRGGSTDTQYF.

This sequence joins TRBV29-1 and TRBJ1-2; the D is unclear. Germline V gene data show CDR1 as SQVTM and CDR2 as ANQGSEA. This CDR3 is built from 11 residues. Trimming cost V 5 bases and J 8 bases, with 12 bases left between them. CDR3 sequence reads: CSVNPLGGYTF. CDR3 DNA sequence: TGCAGCGTTAACCCCCTGGGGGGCTACACCTTC.

This chain joins TRBV20-1 and TRBJ2-3; no reliable D call. Trimming took off 5 bases at V and 3 bases at J, with 6 bases between the two ends. The CDR3 spans 11 residues. Per the germline V gene, CDR1 is DFQATT and CDR2 is SNEGSKA (reference sequence). CDR3: CSASRTDTQYF. In nucleotides, the CDR3 is TGCAGTGCTTCCCGTACAGATACGCAGTATTTT.

This rearrangement joins TRBV9 to TRBJ2-1; 9 nucleotides match TRBD2. This CDR3 spans 15 amino acids. The V gene end was trimmed by 3 bases and the J gene end by 3 bases; junction bases not matched to a gene: 4. Germline CDR1 SGDLS, CDR2 YYNGEE. The CDR3 DNA reads TGTGCCAGCAGCGCTAGCGGGGCTCTCTACAATGAGCAGTTCTTC. Translated: CASSASGALYNEQFF.

This chain links TRBV29-1 with TRBJ2-7, with D unresolved. Per the germline V gene, CDR1 is SQVTM and CDR2 is ANQGSEA. This CDR3 region has 13 residues. V was pared by 8 bases and J by 0 bases, with 14 bases between. This CDR3 reads CSIMSYTSYEQYF. In DNA, the CDR3 is TGCAGCATAATGTCTTATACCTCCTACGAGCAGTACTTC.

This clone was counted once. The chain links TRBV27 to TRBJ1-6, with 9 positions matching TRBD1. Germline V gene data show CDR1 as MNHEY and CDR2 as SMNVEV (reference sequence). The V segment lost 7 bases and the J segment 8 bases; nucleotides outside the gene matches: 9. The length of the CDR3 is 15 residues. The CDR3 here is CASNLRGTGYSPLHF. Here the CDR3 DNA reads TGTGCCAGCAATCTACGAGGGACAGGGTATTCACCCCTCCACTTT.

The chain links TRBV7-9 to TRBJ2-1; 8 bases line up with TRBD2. The CDR3 extends over 12 amino acids. Germline V gives CDR1 SEHNR, CDR2 FQNEAQ (reference sequence). V gave up 5 bases and J gave up 15 bases; unmatched junction bases: 9. Here the CDR3 reads CASSIPGLVMFF. CDR3 coding DNA: TGTGCCAGCAGCATTCCGGGACTAGTAATGTTCTTC.

The chain links TRBV7-9 to TRBJ2-5; tentative D call: TRBD2 (6 bases). The CDR3 has 14 residues. Per the germline V gene, CDR1 is SEHNR and CDR2 is FQNEAQ (reference sequence). The V end was cut by 2 bases, the J end by 2 bases, with 9 bases between. DNA of the CDR3: TGTGCCAGCAGCTTAATGGCGGGGCAAGAGACCCAGTACTTC. It is translated as CASSLMAGQETQYF.

The chain joins TRBV2 to TRBJ1-1, with D unresolved. V was pared by 7 bases and J by 4 bases, with 10 bases between. Germline V gives CDR1 SNHLY, CDR2 FYNNEI. The CDR3 length is 12 residues. Here the CDR3 DNA reads TGTGCCAGCAAAGGGTCGGGCACTGAAGCTTTCTTT. Translated: CASKGSGTEAFF. The full variable domain, rest sourced from reference TRBV2 and TRBJ1-1, is EPEVTQTPSHQVTQMGQEVILRCVPISNHLYFYWYRQILGQKVEFLVSFYNNEISEKSEIFDDQFSVERPDGSNFTLKIRSTKLEDSAMYFCASKGSGTEAFFGQGTRLTVV.

With respect to this clone: At one end, the junction sequence differs from germline, possibly due to a read error. The rearrangement joins TRBV5-1 to TRBJ1-2; TRBD1 might be the D (5 bases). The germline V gene has CDR1 SGHRS and CDR2 YFSETQ. The CDR3 extends over 14 amino acids. CDR3 loop: CASSLIGGTYGHTF. As DNA, the CDR3 is TGCGCCAGCAGCTTGATCGGGGGGACCTATGGCCACACCTTC.

The chain uses TRBV5-4 and TRBJ2-7; D ambiguous. The germline V and J ends were trimmed by 4 bases and 3 bases, with 5 bases remaining between them. CDR3 length equals 11 residues. Germline assignment: CDR1 SGHNT and CDR2 YYREEE (reference sequence). As DNA, the CDR3 is TGTGCCAGCAGCACGGGCTACGAGCAGTACTTC. It yields the protein CASSTGYEQYF.

This clone was seen just once. The chain joins TRBV7-9 to TRBJ2-3, with 7 bases aligning to TRBD1. V lost 8 bases to trimming and J lost 0 bases; unmatched junction nucleotides: 11. The CDR3 extends over 16 amino acids. Germline assignment: CDR1 SEHNR and CDR2 FQNEAQ (reference sequence). DNA of the CDR3: TGTGCCAGCCAACCCAGACAGGGTGCTAGCACAGATACGCAGTATTTT. Amino acid sequence: CASQPRQGASTDTQYF.

The chain couples TRBV28 to TRBJ1-1, with D tentatively TRBD1 (5 bases). The germline gives CDR1 MDHEN, CDR2 SYDVKM. Trimming removed 2 bases from V and 8 bases from J, with 12 bases in between. This CDR3 is 13 amino acids long. The CDR3 is CASSLLRGSEAFF. The CDR3, as DNA: TGTGCCAGCAGTTTACTGCGGGGGTCCGAAGCTTTCTTT. Full variable domain (outside the CDR3, taken from reference TRBV28 and TRBJ1-1): DVKVTQSSRYLVKRTGEKVFLECVQDMDHENMFWYRQDPGLGLRLIYFSYDVKMKEKGDIPEGYSVSREKKERFSLILESASTNQTSMYLCASSLLRGSEAFFGQGTRLTVV.

The CDR3 protein is CASSFRGRAHEQYF. The CDR3 nucleotides are TGTGCCAGCAGTTTTCGCGGGAGGGCCCACGAGCAGTACTTC. This chain connects TRBV28 to TRBJ2-7, with 9 nucleotides matching TRBD2. Germline CDR1 reads MDHEN; CDR2 reads SYDVKM. The V gene end was trimmed by 3 bases and the J gene end by 5 bases; junction bases not matched to a gene: 5. The CDR3 consists of 14 residues.

This clone was picked up one time. The V and J genes are TRBV18 and TRBJ1-6; D remains ambiguous. The germline V gene encodes CDR1 KGHSH and CDR2 LQKENI. V lost 3 bases and J 16 bases, leaving 13 bases between the germline ends. The CDR3 extends over 12 amino acids. The CDR3 DNA is TGTGCCAGCTCACCGGCCACGCAGCGACTCCACTTT. It is translated as CASSPATQRLHF.

The chain recombines TRBV6-5 with TRBJ1-1; a possible D gene is TRBD1 (6 bases). The CDR3 contains 14 residues. The germline V and J ends were trimmed by 6 bases and 5 bases, with 16 bases remaining between them. Germline values: CDR1 MNHEY, CDR2 SVGAGI. The CDR3 spells CASRRQAVRTEAFF. The CDR3 region has the DNA TGTGCCAGCAGGAGACAGGCGGTACGAACTGAAGCTTTCTTT.

J is TRBJ2-7 and V is TRBV11-2; 9 bases line up with TRBD1. This CDR3 spans 15 amino acids. The trim removed 1 base at V and 5 bases at J, leaving 6 bases unmatched. Germline V gene data show CDR1 as SGHAT and CDR2 as FQNNGV. CDR3 residues: CASSLVGRTGDEQYF. The CDR3 DNA sequence: TGTGCCAGCAGCTTAGTAGGGAGGACAGGGGACGAGCAGTACTTC.

V is TRBV2 and J is TRBJ2-2; no reliable D call. V lost 6 bases to trimming and J lost 4 bases, with 9 bases between them. Germline V lookup: CDR1 SNHLY, CDR2 FYNNEI. This CDR3 comprises 13 residues. In nucleotides, the CDR3 is TGTGCCAGCAGGGGCCTGGGCACCGGGGAGCTGTTTTTT. Translated: CASRGLGTGELFF.

The chain recombines TRBV5-6 with TRBJ1-1, with D uncertain. V lost 3 bases to trimming and J lost 5 bases, with 14 bases between them. The CDR3 consists of 14 residues. CDR1 is SGHDT, CDR2 YYEEEE, per germline. CDR3 protein: CASSYFDGRTEAFF. The DNA for the CDR3 is TGTGCCAGCAGCTATTTCGATGGTCGGACTGAAGCTTTCTTT.

J is TRBJ1-6 and V is TRBV5-4; TRBD1 might be the D (5 bases). The germline CDR1 and CDR2 sequences are SGHNT and YYREEE (reference sequence). Trimming removed 5 bases at V and 0 bases at J, with 15 bases between. The CDR3 is made up of 17 amino acids. The CDR3 coding sequence is TGTGCCAGCAGTTCGGGACGGTCGAGCTCCTATAATTCACCCCTCCACTTT. It specifies CASSSGRSSSYNSPLHF.

This chain links TRBV6-2 or TRBV6-3 with TRBJ1-5, with a possible D match to TRBD1 (5 bases). Trimming left V 5 bases short and J 2 bases short, with 25 bases between. The CDR3 extends over 19 amino acids. CDR1 and CDR2 from the germline V gene are MNHEY and SVGEGT. The CDR3 DNA is TGTGCCAGCAGTCAGGACACCGGGAAGGATCCGTACCGCAATCAGCCCCAGCATTTT. This gives the protein CASSQDTGKDPYRNQPQHF.

The rearrangement uses TRBV9 and TRBJ1-4; weak D call: TRBD1 (5 bases). Trimming removed 4 bases from V and 7 bases from J, with 11 bases in between. The CDR3 runs 13 residues. Germline CDR1 and CDR2: SGDLS and YYNGEE. The CDR3 is CASSPVGGEKLFF. CDR3 nucleotides: TGTGCCAGCAGCCCCGTGGGGGGTGAAAAACTGTTTTTT. Looking up the rest from reference TRBV9 and TRBJ1-4 gives the full variable domain: DSGVTQTPKHLITATGQRVTLRCSPRSGDLSVYWYQQSLDQGLQFLIQYYNGEERAKGNILERFSAQQFPDLHSELNLSSLELGDSALYFCASSPVGGEKLFFGSGTQLSVL.

The chain joins TRBV11-2 to TRBJ1-1, with D uncertain. This CDR3 region has 14 residues. Trimming cost V 2 bases and J 1 base, with 8 bases left between them. Germline loops: CDR1 SGHAT, CDR2 FQNNGV. The CDR3 nucleotides are TGTGCCAGCAGCTTATATAGGGAGAACACTGAAGCTTTCTTT. It is translated as CASSLYRENTEAFF.

The chain uses TRBV6-5 and TRBJ1-1; TRBD1 matches 8 bases. The junction had 11 bases not matched to a gene; V was cut back by 6 bases and J by 5 bases. Germline V lookup: CDR1 MNHEY, CDR2 SVGAGI. CDR3 length: 15 residues. The CDR3 DNA follows: TGTGCCAGCAGCGCACAAAGGACAGGGAAAACTGAAGCTTTCTTT. It codes for CASSAQRTGKTEAFF.

This clone was detected once. V gene TRBV9 combines with J gene TRBJ2-1, with 9 bases matching TRBD2. Germline assignment: CDR1 SGDLS and CDR2 YYNGEE. The V segment lost 1 base and the J segment 7 bases; nucleotides outside the gene matches: 9. CDR3 length: 16 amino acids. CDR3 DNA sequence: TGTGCCAGCAGCGTATTCGAGCGGGGGGCGACGAATGAGCAGTTCTTC. Translation gives CASSVFERGATNEQFF.

Only a few counts were recorded for this clone. The CDR3 region has the DNA TGTGCCAGCAGTGAATTCGACAGGGCTATCGGGGAGCTGTTTTTT. This translates into CASSEFDRAIGELFF. The gene calls are TRBV25-1 and TRBJ2-2, with 7 nucleotides matching TRBD1. CDR1 MGHDK and CDR2 SYGVNS come from the germline V gene. The J segment lost 7 bases and the V segment lost 1 base, leaving 6 bases of the junction unmatched. The CDR3 consists of 15 residues.

The chain recombines TRBV19 with TRBJ2-1; 7 nucleotides line up with TRBD1. The J segment lost 6 bases and the V segment lost 7 bases, leaving 9 bases of the junction unmatched. Germline V lookup: CDR1 LNHDA, CDR2 SQIVND (reference sequence). CDR3 length: 14 residues. CDR3 DNA: TGTGCCAGTACAGGGCAGGGGGAATCCAATGAGCAGTTCTTC. This encodes CASTGQGESNEQFF.

The V and J genes are TRBV30 and TRBJ1-6, with D hard to call. The CDR3 covers 13 residues. Germline CDR1 is GTSNPN and CDR2 is SVGIG (reference sequence). The V and J ends lost 4 bases and 9 bases respectively, with 13 bases between them. CDR3 DNA sequence: TGTGCCTGGATTCCGCGGCTCGCTTCACCCCTCCACTTT. This translates into CAWIPRLASPLHF.

A single count supports this clone. The V gene is TRBV7-9, the J gene TRBJ2-7; D unclear. Trimming took off 4 bases at V and 2 bases at J, with 9 bases between the two ends. Per the germline V gene, CDR1 is SEHNR and CDR2 is FQNEAQ (reference sequence). The CDR3 has 13 residues. The CDR3 DNA follows: TGTGCCAGCAGCTCAGACGTTACCTACGAGCAGTACTTC. This codes for CASSSDVTYEQYF.

The chain joins TRBV18 to TRBJ1-3, with TRBD1 identical over 9 bases. V shed 0 bases, J shed 3 bases, and the junction held 3 bases outside the gene matches. Germline V gene lookup returns CDR1 KGHSH and CDR2 LQKENI. This CDR3 has 16 amino acids. The CDR3 DNA reads TGTGCCAGCTCACCACCCTGGACAGGGGATGGAAACACCATATATTTT. Translation gives CASSPPWTGDGNTIYF.